Below are 30 T cell receptor beta chains sequenced from a single sample in a study of identical twins. TCRdb reprocessed the 5' RACE reads with MiXCR, giving one entry per CDR3 protein. The sample carries under 900,000 distinct CDR3 sequences, over 9% recorded once. These data were likewise used in another study, on yellow fever vaccine responses in identical twins.

The specimen sequenced was PBMCs. These receptors originate from a woman under 30 in good health.

This clonotype was seen a few times. The rearrangement uses TRBV4-1 and TRBJ1-5; D might be TRBD1 (5 bases). V lost 4 bases and J lost 6, with 13 bases in between. The CDR3 sequence is 14 residues long. Germline V lookup: CDR1 MGHRA, CDR2 YSYEKL. The CDR3 sequence: CASSPLGGGQPQHF. CDR3 DNA sequence: TGCGCCAGCAGCCCACTTGGGGGGGGTCAGCCCCAGCATTTT.

The rearrangement uses TRBV3-1 and TRBJ1-1; a possible D gene is TRBD1 (5 bases). Per the germline V gene, CDR1 is LGHDT and CDR2 is YNNKEL (reference sequence). The length of the CDR3 is 15 residues. Trimming removed 1 base from V and 0 bases from J, with 9 bases in between. CDR3 coding DNA: TGTGCCAGCAGCCAAGCGGGACGGATGAACACTGAAGCTTTCTTT. This translates into CASSQAGRMNTEAFF.

Remarks on this clonotype: A much larger clone differs by one base, so this may be a read error. The V and J genes are TRBV12-3 or TRBV12-4 and TRBJ2-7; no definite D call. The CDR3 covers 11 residues. The V gene lost 6 bases and the J gene lost 3 bases, with 6 bases spanning the gap. The CDR3 DNA follows: TGTGCCAGCAGCACCTTCTACGAGCAGTACTTC. As protein: CASSTFYEQYF.

Only a few counts were recorded for this clonotype. This chain uses TRBV28 with TRBJ2-7; TRBD1 might be the D (5 bases). Germline V gene sequence: CDR1 MDHEN, CDR2 SYDVKM. This CDR3 has 13 amino acids. V shed 7 bases and J shed 6 bases, with 16 bases lying between them. The CDR3 sequence is CASNAGAVFEQYF. The CDR3 region has the DNA TGTGCCAGCAACGCTGGGGCAGTATTCGAGCAGTACTTC.

The gene calls are TRBV13 and TRBJ2-2; 8 bases match TRBD2. CDR3 length equals 18 residues. The V gene's germline CDR1 is PRHDT and CDR2 FYEKMQ (reference sequence). The trim removed 5 bases at V and 4 bases at J, leaving 15 bases unmatched. The CDR3 DNA reads as TGTGCCAGCAGCCCCGGGGGGGGACCCCCGCGAATCACCGGGGAGCTGTTTTTT. Translating gives CASSPGGGPPRITGELFF.

The rearrangement links TRBV20-1 to TRBJ2-7; 8 nucleotides agree with TRBD1. Germline CDR1 reads DFQATT; CDR2 reads SNEGSKA (reference sequence). V gave up 5 bases and J gave up 0 bases; unmatched junction bases: 3. This CDR3 region has 13 residues. The CDR3 spells CSAVGTGSYEQYV. CDR3 coding DNA: TGCAGTGCTGTCGGGACAGGCTCCTACGAGCAGTACGTC.

In its sample, this clonotype was seen once. The chain couples TRBV20-1 to TRBJ2-7; 8 positions match TRBD1. The ends lost 2 bases at V and 6 bases at J; junction bases unmatched: 9. CDR1 is DFQATT, CDR2 SNEGSKA, per germline (reference sequence). This CDR3 region has 14 residues. The CDR3 coding sequence is TGCAGTGCTAGAAGGGACGGCAGGGGGCGCGAGCAGTACTTC. This gives the protein CSARRDGRGREQYF.

CDR3 region: CSASFRGGRTGELFF. The CDR3 nucleotides are TGCAGTGCTAGTTTCCGGGGGGGACGGACCGGGGAGCTGTTTTTT. This chain joins TRBV20-1 and TRBJ2-2; 8 positions agree with TRBD2. V shed 3 bases, J shed 5 bases, and the junction held 8 bases outside the gene matches. Germline values: CDR1 DFQATT, CDR2 SNEGSKA (reference sequence). This CDR3 has 15 residues.

The table lists this clonotype with many counts. The V and J genes are TRBV9 and TRBJ2-5, with D unclear. Germline CDR1 and CDR2: SGDLS and YYNGEE. Trimming stripped 0 bases from V and 4 bases from J, with 13 bases between. This CDR3 is 15 amino acids long. DNA of the CDR3: TGTGCCAGCAGCGTAGAGTCCCACATCGGAGAGACCCAGTACTTC. Translating it yields CASSVESHIGETQYF.

The chain recombines TRBV5-5 with TRBJ2-1; possible D gene TRBD2, 6 bases. The CDR3 length is 13 residues. Germline loops: CDR1 SGHKS, CDR2 YYEKEE (reference sequence). Trimming stripped 4 bases from V and 7 bases from J, with 12 bases between. The CDR3 coding sequence is TGTGCCAGCAGCACAGGAGGGCGGAATGAGCAGTTCTTC. It translates to CASSTGGRNEQFF.

The chain carries TRBV27 and TRBJ1-1; a weak D match, TRBD1 (5 bases). The CDR3 has 15 amino acids. Germline assignment: CDR1 MNHEY and CDR2 SMNVEV (reference sequence). V was pared by 0 bases and J by 1 base, with 9 bases between. CDR3 in DNA: TGTGCCAGCAGTTTATCCCAGGGCGGGAACACTGAAGCTTTCTTT. Translated, it gives CASSLSQGGNTEAFF.

J is TRBJ1-1 and V is TRBV11-2; maybe TRBD1 (5 bases). V was shortened by 5 bases and J by 8 bases, with 12 bases between the two germline ends. Germline values: CDR1 SGHAT, CDR2 FQNNGV. This CDR3 is 12 amino acids long. Here the CDR3 DNA reads TGTGCCAGCAGCCGGGGAGGGGTCGAAGCTTTCTTT. Its protein is CASSRGGVEAFF.

This clonotype was recorded a few times. J is TRBJ2-1 and V is TRBV4-1; D uncertain. V was clipped by 0 bases and J by 9 bases, with 15 bases between them. The germline CDR1 and CDR2 sequences are MGHRA and YSYEKL. The length of the CDR3 is 15 residues. The CDR3 loop reads CASSQDPLGFSEQFF. CDR3 nucleotide sequence: TGCGCCAGCAGCCAAGATCCTTTAGGGTTTAGTGAGCAGTTCTTC.

This clonotype was found a few times. This rearrangement joins TRBV28 to TRBJ2-1; TRBD1 matches at 12 bases. The CDR3 covers 17 residues. V was clipped by 5 bases and J by 9 bases; unmatched bases: 14. The germline V gene encodes CDR1 MDHEN and CDR2 SYDVKM. In DNA, the CDR3 is TGTGCCAGCAGTCACCTTCGCGTTGGGACAGGGGGCTTTGAGCAGTTCTTC. It translates to CASSHLRVGTGGFEQFF.

The CDR3 is CASRKNHQGLAGGNEQFF. In DNA form, the CDR3 reads TGTGCCAGTAGGAAAAACCACCAGGGACTAGCGGGAGGGAATGAGCAGTTCTTC. The chain couples TRBV19 to TRBJ2-1; TRBD2 matches at 16 bases. In germline, CDR1 is LNHDA, CDR2 SQIVND (reference sequence). The CDR3 length is 18 residues. The J segment lost 7 bases and the V segment lost 6 bases, leaving 12 bases of the junction unmatched.

The genes are TRBV19 and TRBJ2-1, with TRBD2 identical over 9 bases. Germline-derived CDR1 and CDR2 are LNHDA and SQIVND (reference sequence). There are 13 residues in the CDR3. Trimming cost V 9 bases and J 5 bases; bases outside gene matches: 5. The CDR3 DNA reads TGTGCCAGCGGACTAGCGCCAAACAATGAGCAGTTCTTC. Protein product: CASGLAPNNEQFF.

There are many counts of this clonotype. V and J are TRBV5-6 and TRBJ2-5, with 12 bases that match TRBD1. The CDR3 extends over 15 amino acids. Germline CDR1 is SGHDT and CDR2 is YYEEEE. Trimming at V came to 5 bases and at J to 5 bases, leaving 7 bases not matched to a gene. CDR3 nucleotide sequence: TGTGCCAGCAGTATGGGACAGGGGGCATGGGAGACCCAGTACTTC. Protein: CASSMGQGAWETQYF. Filled out from reference TRBV5-6 and TRBJ2-5, the complete variable domain reads DAGVTQSPTHLIKTRGQQVTLRCSPKSGHDTVSWYQQALGQGPQFIFQYYEEEERQRGNFPDRFSGHQFPNYSSELNVNALLLGDSALYLCASSMGQGAWETQYFGPGTRLLVL.

This clonotype was recorded many times. This chain connects TRBV6-4 to TRBJ2-3; TRBD1 matches at 9 bases. This CDR3 comprises 17 residues. V dropped 5 bases and J dropped 0; count of bases not matched to a gene: 9. Germline V CDR1 and CDR2: MRHNA, SNTAGT. CDR3 DNA sequence: TGTGCCAGCAGTAACGACATGGGACAGGGAAGCACAGATACGCAGTATTTT. Encoded protein: CASSNDMGQGSTDTQYF.

V usage is TRBV7-9 and J usage is TRBJ2-7; 11 positions agree with TRBD1. With V trimmed by 5 bases and J by 4 bases, 10 bases remained unmatched. Germline V gives CDR1 SEHNR, CDR2 FQNEAQ (reference sequence). The CDR3 extends over 16 amino acids. CDR3 loop: CASSGQGALSRYEQYF. CDR3 sequence (DNA): TGTGCCAGCAGCGGACAGGGGGCGCTTTCCCGTTACGAGCAGTACTTC.

V and J are TRBV6-1 and TRBJ2-7; 10 positions match TRBD1. V trimming: 7 bases; J trimming: 2 bases; junction bases outside the gene matches: 8. CDR3 length: 15 amino acids. Per germline, CDR1 MNHNS and CDR2 SASEGT. CDR3 sequence: CASNPRDRGTYEQYV. For the CDR3, the DNA is TGTGCCAGCAATCCCCGGGACAGGGGTACCTACGAGCAGTACGTC.

Turning to this clonotype: The CDR3 end shows no conserved phenylalanine or tryptophan, and so a read error is likely. The chain recombines TRBV29-1 with TRBJ2-1; D is unresolved. Deletions cut 3 bases from V and 5 bases from J, with 11 bases between. Looked up from germline, CDR1 is SQVTM and CDR2 is ANQGSEA. CDR3 length: 13 amino acids. CDR3 nucleotides: TGCAGCGTTGATTCTTACACTAACAATGAGCAGTTCCTC. This codes for CSVDSYTNNEQFL.

A few counts support this clonotype. The chain couples TRBV2 to TRBJ1-1; D is perhaps TRBD1 (5 bases). The CDR3 extends over 12 amino acids. Germline-derived CDR1 and CDR2 are SNHLY and FYNNEI. Trimming took off 6 bases at V and 5 bases at J, with 10 bases between the two ends. The CDR3 sequence: CASRTGRTEAFF. The CDR3 DNA reads TGTGCCAGCAGAACGGGGCGAACTGAAGCTTTCTTT.

This clonotype was seen repeatedly, ten times or more. The chain links TRBV6-1 to TRBJ2-3; TRBD2 matches 7 bases. The CDR3 length is 15 residues. CDR1 and CDR2 from the germline V gene are MNHNS and SASEGT. With V trimmed by 3 bases and J by 4 bases, 7 bases remained unmatched. The CDR3 DNA follows: TGTGCCAGCAGTGAGGCGGGAGCGGGGTCAGATACGCAGTATTTT. This encodes CASSEAGAGSDTQYF.

This clonotype has only a few counts. The gene calls are TRBV20-1 and TRBJ2-2, with D tentatively TRBD2 (6 bases). The germline V gene encodes CDR1 DFQATT and CDR2 SNEGSKA (reference sequence). Trimming shortened V by 5 bases and J by 0 bases, and 13 bases separated the two germline ends. The CDR3 length is 15 residues. The CDR3 region has the DNA TGCAGTGCTGGGAGTACTAGCCCGAACACCGGGGAGCTGTTTTTT. Translation: CSAGSTSPNTGELFF.

This chain links TRBV12-3 or TRBV12-4 with TRBJ1-6; 8 bases align to TRBD1. J was trimmed by 9 bases and V by 6 bases; bases with no gene match: 10. This CDR3 region has 15 residues. The DNA for the CDR3 is TGTGCCAGCAGCCTAAACAGGGGGGGAGCTTCACCCCTCCACTTT. Protein sequence: CASSLNRGGASPLHF.

The chain recombines TRBV6-1 with TRBJ2-1; 10 bases match TRBD1. The CDR3 runs to 15 residues. Germline CDR1 and CDR2: MNHNS and SASEGT. V trimming: 6 bases; J trimming: 5 bases; junction bases outside the gene matches: 7. The CDR3 loop reads CASRTGTGDHNEQFF. CDR3 coding DNA: TGTGCCAGCAGAACCGGGACAGGGGACCACAATGAGCAGTTCTTC.

This clonotype turned up a few times. This chain links TRBV7-9 with TRBJ1-6; D possibly corresponds to TRBD1 (6 bases). CDR1 and CDR2 (germline): SEHNR, FQNEAQ (reference sequence). CDR3 length equals 14 residues. The V gene lost 3 bases and the J gene lost 7 bases, with 10 bases spanning the gap. The CDR3 region is CASSFGTLNSPLHF. DNA of the CDR3: TGTGCCAGCAGCTTCGGGACACTGAATTCACCCCTCCACTTT.

This chain joins TRBV7-9 and TRBJ2-3; 7 nucleotides match TRBD2. Germline CDR1 reads SEHNR; CDR2 reads FQNEAQ (reference sequence). This CDR3 has 13 amino acids. J lost 4 bases, V lost 11 bases, and 9 bases had no gene match. CDR3 bases: TGTGCCGGGCGAGCGGGGAGCGCAGATACGCAGTATTTT. Translating it yields CAGRAGSADTQYF.

This clonotype has ten or more counts. The chain recombines TRBV6-1 with TRBJ2-1, with D tentatively TRBD1 (5 bases). V lost 6 bases to trimming and J lost 4 bases, with 7 bases between them. This CDR3 has 12 amino acids. CDR1 is MNHNS, CDR2 SASEGT, per germline. CDR3 in amino acids: CASRTAYNEQFF. The CDR3 nucleotides are TGTGCCAGCAGGACAGCTTACAATGAGCAGTTCTTC.

This clonotype came up a few times. As DNA, the CDR3 is TGTGCCAGCAGCCAAGACGTGGGTATTAACACCGGGGAGCTGTTTTTT. Encoded protein: CASSQDVGINTGELFF. This rearrangement joins TRBV4-2 to TRBJ2-2, with no clear D. Trimming removed 0 bases from V and 2 bases from J, with 10 bases in between. The CDR3 runs 16 residues. Germline-derived CDR1 and CDR2 are LGHNA and YNFKEQ.